This record looks at one TCR beta chain sequence and its context. The antigen is undetermined. The data belong to a study of cytomegalovirus exposure and HLA in healthy donors. General study points: Being productive about 87% or about 30% of the time was typical of most TCR beta V segments in an earlier analysis. What a later analysis reportedly showed was that an Asian-associated ancestry cluster had fewer N-insertions than the approximately 720-donor mean. V segments that were indistinguishable, TRBV6-2 and TRBV6-3 among them, were omitted from analysis.

Looked up from germline, CDR1 is SGHRS and CDR2 is YFSETQ. The CDR3 runs to 15 residues. The V and J ends lost 3 bases and 4 bases, in that order; junction bases with no gene match: 5. Use of 60 Vbeta and 13 Jbeta primers characterized the PCR. Sequencing was performed with immunoSEQ multiplex PCR; in TCRdb, only in-frame clones are kept and a portion is missing. The sample consists of 150,000 or so clones, 75% to 80% of them appearing once. Specimen: PBMCs. This clonotype originated in a man between 40 and 49 years old in good health and CMV-seropositive. The chain recombines TRBV5-1 with TRBJ2-1; 9 positions match TRBD2. The CDR3 is CASSSLSGRYNEQFF. CDR3 in DNA: TGCGCCAGCAGCTCCCTTAGCGGGAGATACAATGAGCAGTTCTTC.